The present T cell receptor beta chain was sequenced within a study of T-cell reconstitution after alpha-beta-depleted transplantation in children. Study-wide results and caveats: Approximately two months post-transplant, alpha-beta T cells reportedly originated from several hundred expanded graft clones. T-cell counts and diversity at one year post-transplant came mainly from newly produced T cells.

Molecular barcoding with unique molecular identifiers was used for the TCRbeta library. Each CDR3 protein is one row after TCRdb ran MiXCR on the PCR reads. The sample holds 98,000 or so distinct CDR3 sequences, less than 25% seen once. Worth noting for this clonotype: Its antigen is not known.

CDR1 MGHRA and CDR2 YSYEKL come from the germline V gene. The CDR3 is 17 amino acids. The junction had 15 bases not matched to a gene; V was cut back by 4 bases and J by 5 bases. The chain uses TRBV4-1 and TRBJ2-3; 7 bases map to TRBD2. The source was PBMCs, collected before TCRalphabeta/CD19-depleted stem cell transplant. The TCR comes from a boy between 2 and 10 years old with acute lymphoblastic leukemia, due to receive a stem cell transplant. The CDR3: CASSRSSGGARGDTQYF. CDR3 in DNA: TGCGCCAGCAGCCGTTCTAGCGGAGGGGCCCGAGGAGATACGCAGTATTTT.